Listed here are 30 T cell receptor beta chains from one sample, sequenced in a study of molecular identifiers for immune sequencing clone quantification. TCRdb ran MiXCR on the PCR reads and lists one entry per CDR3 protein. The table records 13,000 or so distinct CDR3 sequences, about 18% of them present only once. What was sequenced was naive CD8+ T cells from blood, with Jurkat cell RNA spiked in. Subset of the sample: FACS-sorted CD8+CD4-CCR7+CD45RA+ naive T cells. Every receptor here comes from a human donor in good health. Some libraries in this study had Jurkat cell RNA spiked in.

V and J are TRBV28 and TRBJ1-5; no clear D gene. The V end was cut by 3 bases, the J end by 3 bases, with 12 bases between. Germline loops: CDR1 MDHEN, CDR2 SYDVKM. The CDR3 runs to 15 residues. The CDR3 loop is CASSFPRRPNQPQHF. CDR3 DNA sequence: TGTGCCAGCAGTTTCCCACGCAGACCCAATCAGCCCCAGCATTTT.

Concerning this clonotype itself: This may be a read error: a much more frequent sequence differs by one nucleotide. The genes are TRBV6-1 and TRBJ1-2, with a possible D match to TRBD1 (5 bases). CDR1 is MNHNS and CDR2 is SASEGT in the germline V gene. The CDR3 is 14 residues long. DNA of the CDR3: TGTGCCAGCACTAACATCGGGACCCCCGATGGCCACACCTTC. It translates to CASTNIGTPDGHTF.

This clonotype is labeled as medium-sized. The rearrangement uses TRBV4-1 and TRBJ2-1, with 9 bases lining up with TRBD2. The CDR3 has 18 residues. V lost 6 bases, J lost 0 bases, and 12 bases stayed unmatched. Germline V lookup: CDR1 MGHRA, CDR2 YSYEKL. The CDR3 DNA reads TGCGCCAGCAGGGAGGATAGCGGGAGAAGCAGCTCCTACAATGAGCAGTTCTTC. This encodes CASREDSGRSSSYNEQFF.

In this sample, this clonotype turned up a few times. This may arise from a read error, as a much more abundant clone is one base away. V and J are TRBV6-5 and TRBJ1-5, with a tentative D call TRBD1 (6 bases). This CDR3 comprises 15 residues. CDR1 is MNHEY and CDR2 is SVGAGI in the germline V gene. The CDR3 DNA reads TGTGCCAGCAGGGTGACTGGGGGCGGCAATCAGTCCCAGCATTTT. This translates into CASRVTGGGNQSQHF.

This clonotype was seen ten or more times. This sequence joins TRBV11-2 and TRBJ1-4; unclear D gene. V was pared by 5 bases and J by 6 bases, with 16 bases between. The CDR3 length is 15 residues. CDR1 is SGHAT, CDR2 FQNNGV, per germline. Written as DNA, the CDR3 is TGTGCCAGCAGCCCACTCAGGAATACGGATGAAAAACTGTTTTTT. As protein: CASSPLRNTDEKLFF. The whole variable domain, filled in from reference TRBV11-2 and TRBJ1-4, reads EAGVAQSPRYKIIEKRQSVAFWCNPISGHATLYWYQQILGQGPKLLIQFQNNGVVDDSQLPKDRFSAERLKGVDSTLKIQPAKLEDSAVYLCASSPLRNTDEKLFFGSGTQLSVL.

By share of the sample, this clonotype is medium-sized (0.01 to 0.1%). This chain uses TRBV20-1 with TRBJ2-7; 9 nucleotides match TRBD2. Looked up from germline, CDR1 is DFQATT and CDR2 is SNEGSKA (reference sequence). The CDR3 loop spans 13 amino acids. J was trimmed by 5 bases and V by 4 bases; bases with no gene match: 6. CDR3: CSATGTSIHEQYF. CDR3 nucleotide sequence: TGCAGTGCTACCGGGACTAGCATCCACGAGCAGTACTTC.

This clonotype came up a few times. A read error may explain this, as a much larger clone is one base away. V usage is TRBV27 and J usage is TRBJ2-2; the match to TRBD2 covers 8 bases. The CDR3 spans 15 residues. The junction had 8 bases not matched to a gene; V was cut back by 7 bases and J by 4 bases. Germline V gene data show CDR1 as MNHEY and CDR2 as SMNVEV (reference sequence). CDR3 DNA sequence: TGTGCCAGCAATACTATAGCGGGATGCACCGGGGAGCTGTTTTTT. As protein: CASNTIAGCTGELFF.

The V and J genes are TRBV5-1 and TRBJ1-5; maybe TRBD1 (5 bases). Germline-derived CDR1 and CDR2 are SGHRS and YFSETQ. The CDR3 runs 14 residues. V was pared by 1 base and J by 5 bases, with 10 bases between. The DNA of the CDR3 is TGCGCCAGCAGCTTGAGGGGCGGGGATCAGCCCCAGCATTTT. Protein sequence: CASSLRGGDQPQHF.

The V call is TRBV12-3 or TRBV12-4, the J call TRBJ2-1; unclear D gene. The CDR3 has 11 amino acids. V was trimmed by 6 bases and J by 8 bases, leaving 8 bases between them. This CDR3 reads CASSLRHEQFF. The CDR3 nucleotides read TGTGCCAGCAGCCTACGTCATGAGCAGTTCTTC.

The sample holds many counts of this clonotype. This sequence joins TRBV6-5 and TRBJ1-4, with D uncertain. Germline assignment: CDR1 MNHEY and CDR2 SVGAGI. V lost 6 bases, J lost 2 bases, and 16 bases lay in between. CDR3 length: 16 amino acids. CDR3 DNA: TGTGCCAGCAGAAGCCGATTCAAGGTTACTAATGAAAAACTGTTTTTT. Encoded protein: CASRSRFKVTNEKLFF.

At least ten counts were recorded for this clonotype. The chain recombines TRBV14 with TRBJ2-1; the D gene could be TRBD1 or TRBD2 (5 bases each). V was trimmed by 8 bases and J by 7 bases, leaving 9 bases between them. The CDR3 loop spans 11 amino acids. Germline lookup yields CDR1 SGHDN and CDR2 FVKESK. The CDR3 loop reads CASGGYNEQFF. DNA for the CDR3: TGTGCCAGCGGGGGTTATAATGAGCAGTTCTTC.

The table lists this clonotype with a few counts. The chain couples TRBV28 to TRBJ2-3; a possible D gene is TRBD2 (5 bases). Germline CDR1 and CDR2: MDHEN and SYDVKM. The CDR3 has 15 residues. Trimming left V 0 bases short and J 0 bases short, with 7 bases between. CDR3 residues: CASSLWGGSTDTQYF. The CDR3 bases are TGTGCCAGCAGTTTATGGGGCGGGAGCACAGATACGCAGTATTTT.

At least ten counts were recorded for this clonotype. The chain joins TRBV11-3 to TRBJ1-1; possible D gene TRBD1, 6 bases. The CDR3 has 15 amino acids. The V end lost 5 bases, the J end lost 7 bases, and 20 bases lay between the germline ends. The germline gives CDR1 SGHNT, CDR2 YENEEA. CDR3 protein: CASSPRGPLDIEAFF. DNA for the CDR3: TGTGCCAGCAGCCCCAGGGGTCCACTGGATATTGAAGCTTTCTTT.

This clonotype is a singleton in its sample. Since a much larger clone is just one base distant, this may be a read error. The CDR3 DNA reads TGTGCCAGCAGCGACGACCTGGGGGGGCAGTACTTC. It specifies CASSDDLGGQYF. J is TRBJ2-7 and V is TRBV7-6; D perhaps matches TRBD2 (6 bases). The CDR3 covers 12 residues. CDR1 and CDR2 from the germline V gene are SGHVS and FNYEAQ. V lost 5 bases to trimming and J lost 9 bases, with 14 bases between them.

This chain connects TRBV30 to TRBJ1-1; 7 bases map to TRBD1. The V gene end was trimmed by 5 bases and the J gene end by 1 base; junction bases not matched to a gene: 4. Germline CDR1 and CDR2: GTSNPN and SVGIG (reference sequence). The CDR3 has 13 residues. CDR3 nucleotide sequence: TGTGCCTGGGGACAGGATTCGAACACTGAAGCTTTCTTT. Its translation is CAWGQDSNTEAFF.

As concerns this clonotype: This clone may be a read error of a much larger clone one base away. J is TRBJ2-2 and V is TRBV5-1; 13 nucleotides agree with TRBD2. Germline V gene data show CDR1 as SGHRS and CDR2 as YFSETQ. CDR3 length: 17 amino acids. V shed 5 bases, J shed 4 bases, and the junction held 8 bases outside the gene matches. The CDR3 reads CASRPGGLAGATGELFF. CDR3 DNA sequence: TGCGCCAGCAGACCCGGAGGACTAGCGGGAGCCACCGGGGAGCTGTTTTTT.

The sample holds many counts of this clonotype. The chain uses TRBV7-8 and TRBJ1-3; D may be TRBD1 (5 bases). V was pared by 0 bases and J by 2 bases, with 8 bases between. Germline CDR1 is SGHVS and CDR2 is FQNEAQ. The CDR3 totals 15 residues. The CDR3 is CASSLAGVTGNTIYF. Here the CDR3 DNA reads TGTGCCAGCAGCTTAGCGGGGGTAACTGGAAACACCATATATTTT.

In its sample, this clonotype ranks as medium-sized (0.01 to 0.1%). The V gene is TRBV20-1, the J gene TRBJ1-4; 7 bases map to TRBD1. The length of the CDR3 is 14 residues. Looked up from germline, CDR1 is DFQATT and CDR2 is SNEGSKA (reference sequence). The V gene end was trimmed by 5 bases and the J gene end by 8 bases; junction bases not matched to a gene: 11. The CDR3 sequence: CSAGGRDRGEKLFF. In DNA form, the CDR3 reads TGCAGTGCTGGGGGTCGGGACAGAGGCGAAAAACTGTTTTTT.

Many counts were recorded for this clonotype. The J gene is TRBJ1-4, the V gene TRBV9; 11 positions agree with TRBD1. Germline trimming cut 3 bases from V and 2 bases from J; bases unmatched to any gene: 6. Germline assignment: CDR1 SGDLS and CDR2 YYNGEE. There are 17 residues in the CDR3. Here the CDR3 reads CASSAGTGGVTNEKLFF. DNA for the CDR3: TGTGCCAGCAGCGCCGGGACAGGGGGTGTCACTAATGAAAAACTGTTTTTT. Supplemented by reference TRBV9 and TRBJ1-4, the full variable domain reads DSGVTQTPKHLITATGQRVTLRCSPRSGDLSVYWYQQSLDQGLQFLIQYYNGEERAKGNILERFSAQQFPDLHSELNLSSLELGDSALYFCASSAGTGGVTNEKLFFGSGTQLSVL.

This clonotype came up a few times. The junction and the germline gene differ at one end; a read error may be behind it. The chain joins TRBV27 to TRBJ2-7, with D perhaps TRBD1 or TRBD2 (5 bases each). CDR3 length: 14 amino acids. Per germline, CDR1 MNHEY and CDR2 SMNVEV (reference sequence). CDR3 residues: CASSLNGASYKQYF. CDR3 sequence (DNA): TGTGCCAGCAGTCTAAATGGGGCTAGCTACAAGCAGTACTTC.

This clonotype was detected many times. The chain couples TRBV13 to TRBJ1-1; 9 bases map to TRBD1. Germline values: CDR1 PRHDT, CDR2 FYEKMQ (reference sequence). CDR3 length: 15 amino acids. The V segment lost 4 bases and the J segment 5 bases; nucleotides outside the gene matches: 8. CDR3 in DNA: TGTGCCAGCAGCTACCTTGGGACAGGGCGGACTGAAGCTTTCTTT. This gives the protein CASSYLGTGRTEAFF.

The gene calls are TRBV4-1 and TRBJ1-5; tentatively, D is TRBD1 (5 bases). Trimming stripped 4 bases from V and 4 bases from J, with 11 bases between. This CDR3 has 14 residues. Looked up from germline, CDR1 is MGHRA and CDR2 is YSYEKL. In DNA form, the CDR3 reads TGCGCCAGCAGCCGCCGGGACGAGAATCAGCCCCAGCATTTT. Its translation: CASSRRDENQPQHF.

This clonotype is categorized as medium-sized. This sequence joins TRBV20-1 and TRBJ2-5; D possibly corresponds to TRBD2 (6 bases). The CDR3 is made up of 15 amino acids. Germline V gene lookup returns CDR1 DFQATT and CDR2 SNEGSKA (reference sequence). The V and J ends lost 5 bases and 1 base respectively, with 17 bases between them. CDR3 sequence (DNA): TGCAGTGCTTTCCCTGAGAGCGGGTTCCAAGAGACCCAGTACTTC. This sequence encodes CSAFPESGFQETQYF.

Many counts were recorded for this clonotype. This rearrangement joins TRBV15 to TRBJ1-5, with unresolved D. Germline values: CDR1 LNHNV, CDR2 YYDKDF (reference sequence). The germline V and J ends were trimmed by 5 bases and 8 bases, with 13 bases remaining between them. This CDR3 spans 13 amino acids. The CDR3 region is CATSLRGRKPQHF. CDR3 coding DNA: TGTGCCACCAGCCTACGCGGTAGAAAGCCCCAGCATTTT.

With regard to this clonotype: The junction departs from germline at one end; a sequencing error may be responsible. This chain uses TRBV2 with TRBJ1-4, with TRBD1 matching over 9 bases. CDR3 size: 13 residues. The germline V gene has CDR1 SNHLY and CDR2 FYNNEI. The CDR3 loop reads CASTGGLGEKLLF. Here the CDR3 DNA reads TGTGCCAGTACAGGGGGCCTTGGGGAAAAACTGCTTTTT.

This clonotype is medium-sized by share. For the CDR3, the DNA is TGTGCCAGCAGTTACCGGGGTTCGGCTGGAAACACCATATATTTT. Its translation: CASSYRGSAGNTIYF. This chain joins TRBV6-2 or TRBV6-3 and TRBJ1-3; no firm D call. V lost 2 bases and J lost 2, with 10 bases in between. Germline-derived CDR1 and CDR2 are MNHEY and SVGEGT. The CDR3 contains 15 residues.

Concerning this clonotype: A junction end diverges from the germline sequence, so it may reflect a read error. CDR3 residues: CGVETLAGASTDTQYF. CDR3 DNA sequence: TGCGGCGTTGAGACCCTAGCCGGAGCGAGCACAGATACGCAGTACTTT. The rearrangement uses TRBV29-1 and TRBJ2-3, with a tentative D call TRBD2 (5 bases). This CDR3 spans 16 amino acids. Germline CDR1 SQVTM, CDR2 ANQGSEA.

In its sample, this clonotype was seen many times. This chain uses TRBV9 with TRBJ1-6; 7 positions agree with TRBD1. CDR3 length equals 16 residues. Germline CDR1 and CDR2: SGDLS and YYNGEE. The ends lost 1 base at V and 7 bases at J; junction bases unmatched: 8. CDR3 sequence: CASSVTDRVGNSPLHF. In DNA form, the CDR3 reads TGTGCCAGCAGCGTAACCGACAGGGTTGGAAATTCACCCCTCCACTTT.

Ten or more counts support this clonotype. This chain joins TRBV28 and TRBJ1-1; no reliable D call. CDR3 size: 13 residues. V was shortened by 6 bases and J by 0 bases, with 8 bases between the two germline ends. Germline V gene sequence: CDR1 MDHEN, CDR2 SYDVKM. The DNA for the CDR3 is TGTGCCAGCAGAGACAATCTGAACACTGAAGCTTTCTTT. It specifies CASRDNLNTEAFF.

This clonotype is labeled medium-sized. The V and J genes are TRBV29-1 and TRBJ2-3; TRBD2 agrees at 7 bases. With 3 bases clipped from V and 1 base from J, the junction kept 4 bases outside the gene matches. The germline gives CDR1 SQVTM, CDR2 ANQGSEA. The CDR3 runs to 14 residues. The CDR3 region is CSVDPGGGTDTQYF. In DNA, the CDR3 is TGCAGCGTTGACCCGGGAGGCGGCACAGATACGCAGTATTTT.